This TCR beta chain came from a study of glioma-infiltrating T cells. V was shortened by 8 bases and J by 2 bases, with 10 bases between the two germline ends. The CDR3 totals 13 residues. Germline lookup yields CDR1 SGHNT and CDR2 YENEEA. This clonotype was detected a few times. Using RNA template, CDR3s of TCR alpha and beta were amplified with iRepertoire arm-PCR. A single record per CDR3 protein comes from TCRdb applying MiXCR to the multiplex PCR reads. The table includes around 120,000 distinct CDR3 sequences, under 25% detected once. The source material was glioma tissue, nonneoplastic brain tissue, or PBMCs (not recorded which). The chain couples TRBV11-3 to TRBJ1-3; D ambiguous. The sequence was obtained from a human donor with low-grade glioma or glioblastoma, undergoing nonglioma brain surgery, or in good health (not recorded which). The CDR3 sequence is CASGREAGNTIYF. CDR3 in DNA: TGTGCCAGCGGGAGGGAAGCTGGAAACACCATATATTTT.